The text below deals with one T cell receptor (beta chain). Antigen unknown. The PCR ran on 60 Vbeta and 13 Jbeta primers. The protocol was immunoSEQ multiplex PCR, while the TCRdb copy is restricted to in-frame clones and leaves out a portion. The sample contains approximately 200,000 clones, more than 75% of which appear only once. These data originate in a study of cytomegalovirus exposure and HLA in healthy donors. Study at large: HLA-typed donors were the source of approximately 80 million unique TCRs, which an early data release held.

From germline, CDR1 is MNHEY and CDR2 SVGAGI. The CDR3 consists of 14 residues. Trimming left V 7 bases short and J 0 bases short, with 9 bases between. Study-wide points: Reports showed the classifier diagnosing cytomegalovirus status with high specificity and sensitivity.

The specimen was PBMCs. The sequence derives from a human donor in good health. The J gene is TRBJ2-2, the V gene TRBV6-5; D is perhaps TRBD1 (6 bases). This CDR3 reads CASTGQTNTGELFF. The CDR3 DNA reads as TGTGCCAGCACCGGACAGACGAACACCGGGGAGCTGTTTTTT.